The entry below describes one T cell receptor (beta chain). Its antigen is undetermined. This entry belongs to a study of cytomegalovirus exposure and HLA in healthy donors. The study's findings and limits: Later on, an analysis found that several of the most significant clusters appeared to be linked to common viral pathogens, which included parvovirus B19. At a 0.05 false discovery rate, a later analysis found about 17,000 TCR beta sequences to be associated with HLA alleles.

This CDR3 region has 11 residues. V was cut by 6 bases and J by 3 bases, with 8 bases left in between. Germline CDR1 is SQVTM and CDR2 is ANQGSEA. PCR primers comprised 60 Vbeta and 13 Jbeta primers. The protocol was immunoSEQ multiplex PCR, while the TCRdb copy is restricted to in-frame clones and leaves out a portion. The sample includes roughly 150,000 clones, around 80% of them seen just once. V gene TRBV29-1 combines with J gene TRBJ2-5, with D perhaps matching TRBD2 (5 bases). The sample taken for sequencing was PBMCs. This TCR derives from a man under 40 in good health. CDR3 residues: CSVVREETQYF. In DNA form, the CDR3 reads TGCAGCGTGGTGCGGGAAGAGACCCAGTACTTC.